This note documents a single T cell receptor (beta chain) sequence. No antigen is known for it. Assay used: immunoSEQ multiplex PCR; TCRdb lists only in-frame clones, some missing. Of over 60,000 clones detected, roughly 95% appear once; the ten largest clones hold roughly 4.7%. This sample is part of a study of cytomegalovirus exposure and HLA in healthy donors. V lost 3 bases and J lost 4, with 10 bases in between. Per germline, CDR1 SNHLY and CDR2 FYNNEI. The CDR3 runs 13 residues. Study-level findings and limits: There were 164 TCR beta chains listed as cytomegalovirus-associated.

The sequencing input was PBMCs. The clonotype was recovered from a woman aged 18-29 years in good health and CMV-seropositive. This chain connects TRBV2 to TRBJ2-7; possibly TRBD1 for D (5 bases). This CDR3 is CASSDQGLYEQYF. In nucleotides, the CDR3 is TGTGCCAGCAGTGACCAGGGTTTATACGAGCAGTACTTC. The complete variable domain, with remaining parts taken from reference TRBV2 and TRBJ2-7, reads EPEVTQTPSHQVTQMGQEVILRCVPISNHLYFYWYRQILGQKVEFLVSFYNNEISEKSEIFDDQFSVERPDGSNFTLKIRSTKLEDSAMYFCASSDQGLYEQYFGPGTRLTVT.